What follows are 13 T cell receptor beta chains derived from one specimen sequenced in a study of identical twins. TCRdb used MiXCR to reprocess the 5' RACE reads, holding one entry per CDR3 protein. Of 650,000 to 800,000 distinct CDR3 sequences listed, around 8.6% were seen once; the top ten hold roughly 0.9%. This sample was also put to use in a study of yellow fever vaccine responses in identical twins.

Source material: PBMCs. The receptor source for this set is a woman aged 18-30 years in good health.

The chain uses TRBV20-1 and TRBJ2-3; D remains unclear. V lost 4 bases and J 2 bases, leaving 10 bases between the germline ends. CDR3 length equals 13 residues. Germline lookup yields CDR1 DFQATT and CDR2 SNEGSKA (reference sequence). This CDR3 is CSAIYTDTDTQYF. The DNA of the CDR3 is TGCAGTGCTATTTATACAGACACAGATACGCAGTATTTT.

The genes are TRBV11-1 and TRBJ2-7, with TRBD1 matching 7 bases. The CDR3 contains 14 residues. The germline CDR1 and CDR2 sequences are SGHAT and FQDESV (reference sequence). V shed 2 bases, J shed 2 bases, and the junction held 3 bases outside the gene matches. This CDR3 reads CASSLNRGTYEQYF. DNA of the CDR3: TGTGCCAGCAGCTTAAACAGGGGCACCTACGAGCAGTACTTC.

This chain's CDR3 is CASREPSSYEQYF. Written as DNA, the CDR3 is TGTGCCAGCCGTGAGCCTAGCTCCTACGAGCAGTACTTC. V gene TRBV27 combines with J gene TRBJ2-7, with D unresolved. CDR3 size: 13 residues. Trimming took 8 bases from V and 0 from J, leaving 11 bases between them. Germline V gene lookup returns CDR1 MNHEY and CDR2 SMNVEV (reference sequence).

This clonotype was seen at least ten times. V and J are TRBV6-5 and TRBJ2-7; 11 positions match TRBD1. Trimming cost V 0 bases and J 3 bases; bases outside gene matches: 1. The CDR3 contains 15 residues. Germline V gene sequence: CDR1 MNHEY, CDR2 SVGAGI. CDR3 region: CASSYSGTGGYEQYF. CDR3 coding DNA: TGTGCCAGCAGTTACTCAGGGACAGGGGGCTACGAGCAGTACTTC.

The chain has TRBV7-9 and TRBJ2-3; D unclear. Germline lookup yields CDR1 SEHNR and CDR2 FQNEAQ (reference sequence). The CDR3 contains 12 residues. The ends were cut back, 8 bases at V and 1 base at J, with 7 bases in the middle. CDR3 DNA sequence: TGTGCCAGCTGGGTGGGCACAGATACGCAGTATTTT. Its protein product is CASWVGTDTQYF.

There are a few counts of this clonotype. This chain connects TRBV5-1 to TRBJ2-5; D tentatively reads TRBD1 or TRBD2 (5 bases each). Deletions cut 2 bases from V and 3 bases from J, with 14 bases between. Per germline, CDR1 SGHRS and CDR2 YFSETQ. This CDR3 has 15 residues. The CDR3 region is CASSLTPGTEETQYF. The CDR3 bases are TGCGCCAGCAGCTTAACCCCAGGGACCGAAGAGACCCAGTACTTC.

This clonotype was counted only a few times. This chain uses TRBV5-6 with TRBJ2-3; D ambiguous. Trimming took 0 bases from V and 2 from J, leaving 7 bases between them. The length of the CDR3 is 14 residues. Germline V gene sequence: CDR1 SGHDT, CDR2 YYEEEE. CDR3 DNA sequence: TGTGCCAGCAGCTTGGAGGCCCACACAGATACGCAGTATTTT. Protein product: CASSLEAHTDTQYF.

This clonotype was seen at least ten times. V is TRBV28 and J is TRBJ2-7; 10 positions agree with TRBD2. The V gene's germline CDR1 is MDHEN and CDR2 SYDVKM. The length of the CDR3 is 15 residues. The ends lost 1 base at V and 1 base at J; junction bases unmatched: 1. The CDR3 bases are TGTGCCAGCAGTTTATCGGGACTAGCGTCCTACGAGCAGTACTTC. Translation gives CASSLSGLASYEQYF.

This rearrangement joins TRBV12-3 or TRBV12-4 to TRBJ1-4; perhaps TRBD1 as D (5 bases). CDR3 size: 14 residues. Trimming took off 1 base at V and 5 bases at J, with 8 bases between the two ends. The DNA of the CDR3 is TGTGCCAGCAGTTTAGGGGCAGGGAATGAAAAACTGTTTTTT. Protein sequence: CASSLGAGNEKLFF.

The table lists this clonotype with many counts. The rearrangement joins TRBV6-1 to TRBJ1-1; 7 positions match TRBD1. The V and J ends lost 6 bases and 2 bases, in that order; junction bases with no gene match: 6. There are 14 residues in the CDR3. Germline lookup yields CDR1 MNHNS and CDR2 SASEGT. As DNA, the CDR3 is TGTGCCAGCAGAGCGGGACAGACAAACACTGAAGCTTTCTTT. Translation gives CASRAGQTNTEAFF.

This clonotype was detected a few times. This chain joins TRBV10-3 and TRBJ2-7; D call uncertain. Germline V gives CDR1 ENHRY, CDR2 SYGVKD. The CDR3 length is 13 residues. Trimming removed 10 bases from V and 5 bases from J, with 18 bases in between. This CDR3 is CATRYSTVDEQYF. The CDR3 nucleotides read TGTGCCACCCGATACTCTACAGTAGACGAGCAGTACTTC.

This clonotype turned up a few times. The chain combines TRBV11-2 with TRBJ2-1, with 10 bases aligning to TRBD2. The CDR3 is made up of 18 amino acids. The germline V gene has CDR1 SGHAT and CDR2 FQNNGV. The V segment lost 0 bases and the J segment 7 bases; nucleotides outside the gene matches: 12. CDR3 sequence reads: CASSLDEASGGRNNEQFF. In DNA, the CDR3 is TGTGCCAGCAGCTTAGATGAGGCTAGCGGGGGCCGTAATAATGAGCAGTTCTTC.

This clonotype came up a few times. This rearrangement joins TRBV7-9 to TRBJ1-1; D gene unclear. From germline, CDR1 is SEHNR and CDR2 FQNEAQ (reference sequence). V was cut by 5 bases and J by 5 bases, with 18 bases left in between. The CDR3 has 15 residues. DNA of the CDR3: TGTGCCAGCAGCCCGATTATCCCGGGGTTTACTGAAGCTTTCTTT. Its protein product is CASSPIIPGFTEAFF.